This entry describes one TCR beta chain. This entry comes from a study of CD8 T cells in Susac syndrome. Treatment-naive patients with stable or active relapsing-remitting disease served as multiple sclerosis controls. Roughly 0.45 to 1 ug RNA was reverse transcribed with random hexamers. Multiplex immunoSEQ PCR targeted 54 Vbeta and 13 Jbeta TCR beta segments. One entry per CDR3 protein results from TCRdb running MiXCR on the immunoSEQ multiplex PCR reads. This table has around 220,000 distinct CDR3 sequences, 80% to 95% appearing once. Deletions cut 11 bases from V and 5 bases from J, with 18 bases between. The V gene's germline CDR1 is SNHLY and CDR2 FYNNEI. The CDR3 has 13 amino acids.

The source is a human donor with multiple sclerosis. The chain links TRBV2 to TRBJ1-1, with D hard to call. Sample: CD8+ T cells from PBMCs. The CDR3 here is CAALSGQRTEAFF. CDR3 nucleotides: TGTGCCGCACTGTCTGGGCAACGGACTGAAGCTTTCTTT. The full variable domain, with the rest looked up from reference TRBV2 and TRBJ1-1, is EPEVTQTPSHQVTQMGQEVILRCVPISNHLYFYWYRQILGQKVEFLVSFYNNEISEKSEIFDDQFSVERPDGSNFTLKIRSTKLEDSAMYFCAALSGQRTEAFFGQGTRLTVV.